What follows is one T cell receptor (beta chain) and its context. Source study methods: Researchers report that nucleated cell counts were estimated from reference gene primer amplification. TCRdb's table, derived via immunoSEQ multiplex PCR, lists solely in-frame clones and lacks some. V and J calls and clone size are as listed in that table; D and trimming were resolved from the DNA. The sample has 200,000 to 250,000 clones, just under 85% seen once; the top ten hold around 7.3%. Germline-derived CDR1 and CDR2 are SQVTM and ANQGSEA. V shed 4 bases, J shed 3 bases, and the junction held 6 bases outside the gene matches. This CDR3 contains 14 residues. The sample is drawn from a study of blood T cell repertoires in COVID-19. For the study at large: COVID-19 samples from acute and convalescent phases originated in the United States, Italy and Spain. PBMCs, B-cell-depleted T cells, or T cells provided the cDNA or gDNA that made up the material.

Sequenced: peripheral blood. The TCR originated in a woman in her forties or fifties with active or convalescent COVID-19. This chain joins TRBV29-1 and TRBJ2-5, with TRBD2 identical over 9 bases. CDR3 amino acids: CSVARTSDKETQYF. CDR3 coding DNA: TGCAGCGTTGCCAGGACTAGCGATAAAGAGACCCAGTACTTC.